This TCR beta chain was profiled in a study of cytomegalovirus exposure and HLA in healthy donors. Study observations and caveats: Later work found most CMV-associated TCR beta chains apparently HLA-restricted.

CDR1 MNHEY and CDR2 SVGAGI come from the germline V gene. The CDR3 spans 13 residues. Trimming cost V 6 bases and J 5 bases; bases outside gene matches: 6. On this clone itself: The antigen remains unidentified.

The PCR had 60 Vbeta and 13 Jbeta primers. Sequencing used immunoSEQ multiplex PCR; TCRdb keeps in-frame clones, though not all of them. The table records 80,000 to 130,000 clones, about 68% of them present only once. This TCR was sampled from a male donor in good health and CMV-seropositive. V is TRBV6-5 and J is TRBJ1-2; 7 bases match TRBD1. What was sequenced was PBMCs. CDR3 DNA: TGTGCCAGCAGCGAGACAGGGCGGTATGGCTACACCTTC. Translated: CASSETGRYGYTF.